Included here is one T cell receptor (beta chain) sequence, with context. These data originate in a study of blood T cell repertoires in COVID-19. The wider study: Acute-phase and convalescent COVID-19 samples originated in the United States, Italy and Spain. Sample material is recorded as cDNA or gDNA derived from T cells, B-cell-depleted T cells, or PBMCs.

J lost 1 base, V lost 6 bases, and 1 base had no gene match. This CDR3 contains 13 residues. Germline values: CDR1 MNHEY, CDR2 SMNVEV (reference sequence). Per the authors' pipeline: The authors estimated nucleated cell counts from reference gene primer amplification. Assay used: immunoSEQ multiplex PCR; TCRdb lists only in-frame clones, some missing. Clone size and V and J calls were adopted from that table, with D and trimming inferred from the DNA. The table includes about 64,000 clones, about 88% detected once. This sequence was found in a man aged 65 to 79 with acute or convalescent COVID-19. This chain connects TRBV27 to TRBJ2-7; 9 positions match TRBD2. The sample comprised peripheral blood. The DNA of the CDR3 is TGTGCCAGCAGGCGGGGGGGTTCCTACGAGCAGTACTTC. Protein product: CASRRGGSYEQYF.